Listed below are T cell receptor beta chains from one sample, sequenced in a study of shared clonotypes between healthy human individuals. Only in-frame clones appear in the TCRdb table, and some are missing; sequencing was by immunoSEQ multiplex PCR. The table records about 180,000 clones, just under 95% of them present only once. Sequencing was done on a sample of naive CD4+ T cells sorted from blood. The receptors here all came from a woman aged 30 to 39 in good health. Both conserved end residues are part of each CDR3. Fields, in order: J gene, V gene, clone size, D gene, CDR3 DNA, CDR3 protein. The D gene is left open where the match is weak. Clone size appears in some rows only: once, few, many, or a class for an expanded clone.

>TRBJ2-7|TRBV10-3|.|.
TGTGCCATCAGCGCGACAGACTCCTACGAGCAGTACTTC
CAISATDSYEQYF
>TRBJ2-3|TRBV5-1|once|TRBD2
TGCGCCAGCAGCCCCAACCGGCCAGCGGGGGGAGGTGATACGCAGTATTTT
CASSPNRPAGGGDTQYF
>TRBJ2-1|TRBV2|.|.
TGTGCCAGCAGTGTAGCGCCTGTGGGTTACAATGAGCAGTTCTTC
CASSVAPVGYNEQFF
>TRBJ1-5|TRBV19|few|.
TGTGCCAGTAGGAAGCAGGAAACTCAGCCCCAGCATTTT
CASRKQETQPQHF
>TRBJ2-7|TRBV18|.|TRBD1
TGTGCCAGCTCACGTCCCGGGACAGGGCCCTACGAGCAGTACTTC
CASSRPGTGPYEQYF
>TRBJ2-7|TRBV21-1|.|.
TGTGCCAGCAGCAAAGAGAAGTCGGGCTCGGACGAGCAGTACTTC
CASSKEKSGSDEQYF
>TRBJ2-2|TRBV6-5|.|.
TGTGCCAGCAGTGTATTCACCGGGGAGCTGTTTTTT
CASSVFTGELFF
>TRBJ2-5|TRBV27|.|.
TGTGCCAGCAGTTCCGGGACGACGGGGGAGACCCAGTACTTC
CASSSGTTGETQYF
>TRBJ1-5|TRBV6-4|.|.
TGTGCCAGCAGTGACGGGTACAATCAGCCCCAGCATTTT
CASSDGYNQPQHF
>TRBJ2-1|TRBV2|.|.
TGTGCCAGCTCCGGAAGGGCGAAGTGGTACAATGAGCAGTTCTTC
CASSGRAKWYNEQFF
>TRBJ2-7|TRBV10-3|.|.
TGTGCCATCAGTGGAGGGGGGGGCAGCTCCTACGAGCAGTACTTC
CAISGGGGSSYEQYF
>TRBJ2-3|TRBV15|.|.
TGTGCCACCAGCAGAGACCCCCTCGGAAGCACAGATACGCAGTATTTT
CATSRDPLGSTDTQYF
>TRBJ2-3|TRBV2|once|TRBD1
TGTGCCAGCAGGGGCGGGACAGGGGGCACAGATACGCAGTATTTT
CASRGGTGGTDTQYF
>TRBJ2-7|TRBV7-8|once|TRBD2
TGTGCCAGCAACATCCGGCGGGAGGGACCCTACGAGCAGTACTTC
CASNIRREGPYEQYF
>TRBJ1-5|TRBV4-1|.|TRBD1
TGCGCCAGCAGCCAAGCGACAGGGAGACAGCCCCAGCATTTT
CASSQATGRQPQHF
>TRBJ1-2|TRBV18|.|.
TGTGCCAGCTCACTGGGGGAGTCTAATGGCTACACCTTC
CASSLGESNGYTF
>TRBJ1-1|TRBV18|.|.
TGTGCCAGCTCACCCACGGGGAACACTGAAGCTTTCTTT
CASSPTGNTEAFF
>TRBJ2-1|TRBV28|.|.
TGTGCCAGCAGTGCATCCTTTGGCGGGACGGTTAGAAAGCAGTTCTTC
CASSASFGGTVRKQFF
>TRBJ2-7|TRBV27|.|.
TGTGCCAGCAGTTTATCGGTAGGGTACGAGCAGTACTTC
CASSLSVGYEQYF
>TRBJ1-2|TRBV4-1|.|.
TGCGCCAGCAGCCAAGAGTATTTAGCGACCAAGGGGGGAGATGGCTACACCTTC
CASSQEYLATKGGDGYTF
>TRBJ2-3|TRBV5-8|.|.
TGTGCCAGCAGCTTGGGAGATAGCTCCACAGATACGCAGTATTTT
CASSLGDSSTDTQYF
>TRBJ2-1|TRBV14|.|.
TGTGCCAGCAGCCAAGATACAACTTACAATGAGCAGTTCTTC
CASSQDTTYNEQFF
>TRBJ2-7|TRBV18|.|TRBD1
TGTGCCAGCTTGGCCGGGACAGGGAACGAGCAGTACTTC
CASLAGTGNEQYF
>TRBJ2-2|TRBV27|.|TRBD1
TGTGCCAGCAGTACCAGGGGGCCAGGGGAGCTGTTTTTT
CASSTRGPGELFF
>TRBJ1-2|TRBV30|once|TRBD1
TGTGCCTGGATGGAAAGGGGGCGAAAAAACTATGGCTACACCTTC
CAWMERGRKNYGYTF
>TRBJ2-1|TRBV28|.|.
TGTGCCAGCAGTTTGACGGGGAACTACAATGAGCAGTTCTTC
CASSLTGNYNEQFF
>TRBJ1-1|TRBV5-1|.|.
TGCGCCAGCAGCAGAAGGGACGGGAACACTGAAGCTTTCTTT
CASSRRDGNTEAFF
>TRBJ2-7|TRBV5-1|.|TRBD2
TGCGCCAGCAGCTTGGAACTAGCGGGAGGGCCGAGTAGTGTCGAGCAGTACTTC
CASSLELAGGPSSVEQYF
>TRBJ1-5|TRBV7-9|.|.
TGTGCCAGCAGCTTATCCACAAATCAGCCCCAGCATTTT
CASSLSTNQPQHF
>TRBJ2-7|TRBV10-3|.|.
TGTGCCATCAGTGATTTTGGAAAATCAGTCTACGAGCAGTACTTC
CAISDFGKSVYEQYF
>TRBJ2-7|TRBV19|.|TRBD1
TGTGCCAGTAGCCAGGGGGCAGGTTACGAGCAGTACTTC
CASSQGAGYEQYF